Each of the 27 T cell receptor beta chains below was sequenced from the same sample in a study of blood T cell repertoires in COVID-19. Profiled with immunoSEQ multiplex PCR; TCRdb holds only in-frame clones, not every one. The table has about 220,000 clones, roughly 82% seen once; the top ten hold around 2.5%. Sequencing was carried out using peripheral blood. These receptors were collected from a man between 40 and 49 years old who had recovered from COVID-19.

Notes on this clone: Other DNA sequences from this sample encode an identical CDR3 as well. The CDR3 reads CASSLGSVYNEQFF. The DNA of the CDR3 is TGTGCCAGCAGCTTGGGTTCGGTCTACAATGAGCAGTTCTTC. The chain joins TRBV5-5 to TRBJ2-1, with D unresolved. The CDR3 has 14 residues. V lost 0 bases and J lost 3, with 7 bases in between. Germline CDR1 SGHKS, CDR2 YYEKEE (reference sequence).

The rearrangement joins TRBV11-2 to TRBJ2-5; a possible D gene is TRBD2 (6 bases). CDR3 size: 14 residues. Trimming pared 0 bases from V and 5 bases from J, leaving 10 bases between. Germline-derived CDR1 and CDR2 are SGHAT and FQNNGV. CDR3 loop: CASSLDRLAETQYF. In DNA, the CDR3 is TGTGCCAGCAGCTTAGATCGGCTAGCGGAGACCCAGTACTTC.

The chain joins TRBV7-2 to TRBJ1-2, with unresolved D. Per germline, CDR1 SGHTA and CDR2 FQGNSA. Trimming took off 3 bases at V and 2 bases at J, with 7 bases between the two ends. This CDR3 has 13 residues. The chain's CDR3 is CASSFSFNYGYTF. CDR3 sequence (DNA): TGTGCCAGCAGCTTTTCATTCAACTATGGCTACACCTTC. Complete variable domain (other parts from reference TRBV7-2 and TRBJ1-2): GAGVSQSPSNKVTEKGKDVELRCDPISGHTALYWYRQSLGQGLEFLIYFQGNSAPDKSGLPSDRFSAERTGGSVSTLTIQRTQQEDSAVYLCASSFSFNYGYTFGSGTRLTVV.

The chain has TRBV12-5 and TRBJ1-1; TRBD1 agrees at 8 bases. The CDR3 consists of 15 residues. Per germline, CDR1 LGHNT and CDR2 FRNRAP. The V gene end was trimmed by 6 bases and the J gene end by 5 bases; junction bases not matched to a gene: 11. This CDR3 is CASGGTGGRVTEAFF. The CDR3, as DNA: TGTGCTAGTGGGGGGACAGGCGGCCGGGTGACTGAAGCTTTCTTT. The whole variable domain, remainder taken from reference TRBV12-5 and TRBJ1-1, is DARVTQTPRHKVTEMGQEVTMRCQPILGHNTVFWYRQTMMQGLELLAYFRNRAPLDDSGMPKDRFSAEMPDATLATLKIQPSEPRDSAVYFCASGGTGGRVTEAFFGQGTRLTVV.

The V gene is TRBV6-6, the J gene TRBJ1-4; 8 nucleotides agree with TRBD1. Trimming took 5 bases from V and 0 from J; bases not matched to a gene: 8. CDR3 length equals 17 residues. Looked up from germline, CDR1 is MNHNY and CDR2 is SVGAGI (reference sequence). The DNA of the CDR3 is TGTGCCAGCAGTCCAACACAGGGGGGGTCAACTAATGAAAAACTGTTTTTT. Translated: CASSPTQGGSTNEKLFF.

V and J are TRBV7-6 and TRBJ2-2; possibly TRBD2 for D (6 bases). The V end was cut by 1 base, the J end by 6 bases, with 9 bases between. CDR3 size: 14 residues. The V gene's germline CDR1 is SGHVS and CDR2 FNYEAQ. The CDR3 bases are TGTGCCAGCAGCTTAGGATTAGCGGCCGGGGAGCTGTTTTTT. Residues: CASSLGLAAGELFF. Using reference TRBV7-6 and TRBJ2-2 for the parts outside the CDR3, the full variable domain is GAGVSQSPRYKVTKRGQDVALRCDPISGHVSLYWYRQALGQGPEFLTYFNYEAQQDKSGLPNDRFSAERPEGSISTLTIQRTEQRDSAMYRCASSLGLAAGELFFGEGSRLTVL.

In nucleotides, the CDR3 is TGTGCCAGCAGTTTATTGGGACAGGGGGACGAGCAGTTCTTC. It codes for CASSLLGQGDEQFF. This chain connects TRBV27 to TRBJ2-1; TRBD1 agrees at 11 bases. Germline V gene sequence: CDR1 MNHEY, CDR2 SMNVEV (reference sequence). Trimming removed 1 base from V and 10 bases from J; junction bases left unmatched: 3. The CDR3 sequence is 14 residues long.

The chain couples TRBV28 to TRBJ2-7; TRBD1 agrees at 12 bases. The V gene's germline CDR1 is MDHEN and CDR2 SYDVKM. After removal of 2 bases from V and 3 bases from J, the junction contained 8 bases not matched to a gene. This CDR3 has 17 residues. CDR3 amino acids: CASSLIPGTGGGYEQYF. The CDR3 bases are TGTGCCAGCAGTTTAATTCCCGGGACAGGGGGCGGCTACGAGCAGTACTTC.

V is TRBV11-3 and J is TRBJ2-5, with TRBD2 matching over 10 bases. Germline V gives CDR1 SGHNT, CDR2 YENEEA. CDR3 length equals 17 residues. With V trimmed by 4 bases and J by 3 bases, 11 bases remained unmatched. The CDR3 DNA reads TGTGCCAGCAGCTCCCGACTGGTCCTAGCGGGGGAAGAGACCCAGTACTTC. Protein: CASSSRLVLAGEETQYF.

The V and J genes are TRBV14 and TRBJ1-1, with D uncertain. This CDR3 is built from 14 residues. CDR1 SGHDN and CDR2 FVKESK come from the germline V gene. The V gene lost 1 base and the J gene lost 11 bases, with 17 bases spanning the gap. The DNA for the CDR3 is TGTGCCAGCAGCCAAGGGTCTACGTTAATTAAGGCTTTCTTT. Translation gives CASSQGSTLIKAFF.

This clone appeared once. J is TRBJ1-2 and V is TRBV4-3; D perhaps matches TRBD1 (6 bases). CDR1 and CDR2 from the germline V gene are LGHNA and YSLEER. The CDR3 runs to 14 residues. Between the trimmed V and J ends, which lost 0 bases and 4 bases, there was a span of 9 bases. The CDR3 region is CASSQDPGAYGYTF. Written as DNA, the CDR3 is TGCGCCAGCAGCCAAGATCCAGGGGCCTATGGCTACACCTTC.

CDR3 region: CASSVAGEGDTQYF. The CDR3 bases are TGTGCCAGCAGTGTGGCGGGAGAAGGAGATACGCAGTATTTT. The rearrangement links TRBV6-4 to TRBJ2-3, with TRBD2 matching 7 bases. Per the germline V gene, CDR1 is MRHNA and CDR2 is SNTAGT. The V gene end was trimmed by 4 bases and the J gene end by 5 bases; junction bases not matched to a gene: 6. The CDR3 has 14 residues.

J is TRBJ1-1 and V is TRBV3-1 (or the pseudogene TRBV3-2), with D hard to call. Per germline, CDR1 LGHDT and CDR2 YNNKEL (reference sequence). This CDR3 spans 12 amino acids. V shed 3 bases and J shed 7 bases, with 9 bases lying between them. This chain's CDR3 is CASSHLQSEAFF. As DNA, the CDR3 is TGTGCCAGCAGCCATCTACAGAGTGAAGCTTTCTTT.

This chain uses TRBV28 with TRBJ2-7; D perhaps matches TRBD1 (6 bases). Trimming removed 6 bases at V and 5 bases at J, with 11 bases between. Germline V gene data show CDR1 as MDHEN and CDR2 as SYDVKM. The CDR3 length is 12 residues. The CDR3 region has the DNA TGTGCCAGCAGCCGAAACAGGGACGAGCAGTACTTC. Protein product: CASSRNRDEQYF.

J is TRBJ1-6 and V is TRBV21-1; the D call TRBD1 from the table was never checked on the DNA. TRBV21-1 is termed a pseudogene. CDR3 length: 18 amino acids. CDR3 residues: CASSGSTGDFPIDSPLHF. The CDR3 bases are TGTGCCAGCAGCGGTTCGACAGGGGACTTTCCCATTGATTCACCCCTCCACTTT.

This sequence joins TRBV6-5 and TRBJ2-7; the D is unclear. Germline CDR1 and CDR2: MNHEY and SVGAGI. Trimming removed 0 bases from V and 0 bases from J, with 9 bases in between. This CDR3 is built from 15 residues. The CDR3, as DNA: TGTGCCAGCAGTTACTCTCCTCCTTACTCCTACGAGCAGTACTTC. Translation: CASSYSPPYSYEQYF.

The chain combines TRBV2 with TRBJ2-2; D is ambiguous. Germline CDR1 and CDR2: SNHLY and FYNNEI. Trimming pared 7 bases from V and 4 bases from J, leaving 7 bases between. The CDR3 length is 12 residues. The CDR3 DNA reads TGTGCCAGCACCCTATCCACCGGGGAGCTGTTTTTT. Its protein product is CASTLSTGELFF.

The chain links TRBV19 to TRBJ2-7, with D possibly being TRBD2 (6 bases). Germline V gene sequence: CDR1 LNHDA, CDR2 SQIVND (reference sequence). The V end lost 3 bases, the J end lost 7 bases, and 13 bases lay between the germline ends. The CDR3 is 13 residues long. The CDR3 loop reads CASSILWGEEQYF. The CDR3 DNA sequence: TGTGCCAGTAGTATCCTATGGGGGGAGGAGCAGTACTTC.

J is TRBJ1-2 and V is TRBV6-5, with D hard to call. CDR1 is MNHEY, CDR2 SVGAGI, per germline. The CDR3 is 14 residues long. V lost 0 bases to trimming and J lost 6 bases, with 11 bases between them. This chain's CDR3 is CASSYSPGSDGYTF. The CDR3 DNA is TGTGCCAGCAGTTACTCCCCGGGGAGCGATGGCTACACCTTC.

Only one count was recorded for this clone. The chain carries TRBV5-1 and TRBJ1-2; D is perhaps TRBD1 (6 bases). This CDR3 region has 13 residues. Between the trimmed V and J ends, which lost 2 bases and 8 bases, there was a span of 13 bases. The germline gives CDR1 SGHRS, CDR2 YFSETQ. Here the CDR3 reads CASSFDYREGYTF. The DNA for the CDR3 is TGCGCCAGCAGCTTTGATTACAGGGAAGGCTACACCTTC.

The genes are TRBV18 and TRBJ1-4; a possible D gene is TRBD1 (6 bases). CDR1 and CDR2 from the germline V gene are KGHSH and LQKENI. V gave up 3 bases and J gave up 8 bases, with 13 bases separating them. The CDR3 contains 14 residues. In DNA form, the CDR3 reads TGTGCCAGCTCACCGGCAACCAGGGGAGAAAAACTGTTTTTT. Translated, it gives CASSPATRGEKLFF.

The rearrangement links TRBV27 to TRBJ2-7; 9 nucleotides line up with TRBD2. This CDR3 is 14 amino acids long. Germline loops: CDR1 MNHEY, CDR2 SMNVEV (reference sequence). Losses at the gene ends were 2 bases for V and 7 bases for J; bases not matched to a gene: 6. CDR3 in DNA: TGTGCCAGCAGTTTACGGACTAGCGATCGAGAGCAGTACTTC. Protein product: CASSLRTSDREQYF.

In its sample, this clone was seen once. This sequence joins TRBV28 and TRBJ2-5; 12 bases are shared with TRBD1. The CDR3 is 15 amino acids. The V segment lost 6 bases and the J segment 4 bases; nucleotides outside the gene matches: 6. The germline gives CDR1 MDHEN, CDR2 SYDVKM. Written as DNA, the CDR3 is TGTGCCAGCAGCGGAGGGACAGGGGGCCGAGAGACCCAGTACTTC. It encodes CASSGGTGGRETQYF.

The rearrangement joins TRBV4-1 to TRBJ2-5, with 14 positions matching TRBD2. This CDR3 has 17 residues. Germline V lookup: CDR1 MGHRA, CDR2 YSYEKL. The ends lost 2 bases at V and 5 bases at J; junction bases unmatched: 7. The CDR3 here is CASSQRTSGGIGETQYF. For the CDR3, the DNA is TGCGCCAGCAGCCAAAGGACTAGCGGGGGGATTGGGGAGACCCAGTACTTC.

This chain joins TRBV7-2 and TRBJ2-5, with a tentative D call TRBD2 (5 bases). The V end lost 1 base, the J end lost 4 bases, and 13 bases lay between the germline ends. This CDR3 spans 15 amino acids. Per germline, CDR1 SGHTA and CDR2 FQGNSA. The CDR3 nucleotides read TGTGCCAGCAGCTTAGGAGGTAGGACTGTAGAGACCCAGTACTTC. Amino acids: CASSLGGRTVETQYF.

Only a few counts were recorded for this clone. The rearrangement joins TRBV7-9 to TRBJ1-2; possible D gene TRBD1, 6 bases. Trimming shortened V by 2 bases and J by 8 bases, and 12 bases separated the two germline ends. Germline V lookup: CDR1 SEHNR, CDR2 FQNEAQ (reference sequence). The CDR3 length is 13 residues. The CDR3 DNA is TGTGCCAGCAGCTTATTCAGGGGATTCGGCTACACCTTC. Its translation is CASSLFRGFGYTF.

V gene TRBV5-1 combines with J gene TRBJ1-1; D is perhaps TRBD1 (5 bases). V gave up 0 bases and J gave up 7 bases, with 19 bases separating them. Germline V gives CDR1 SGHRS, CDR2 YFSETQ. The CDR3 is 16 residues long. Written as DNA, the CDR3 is TGCGCCAGCAGCTTGGTGCCGGGACTACTAAGTGGTGAAGCTTTCTTT. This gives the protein CASSLVPGLLSGEAFF.